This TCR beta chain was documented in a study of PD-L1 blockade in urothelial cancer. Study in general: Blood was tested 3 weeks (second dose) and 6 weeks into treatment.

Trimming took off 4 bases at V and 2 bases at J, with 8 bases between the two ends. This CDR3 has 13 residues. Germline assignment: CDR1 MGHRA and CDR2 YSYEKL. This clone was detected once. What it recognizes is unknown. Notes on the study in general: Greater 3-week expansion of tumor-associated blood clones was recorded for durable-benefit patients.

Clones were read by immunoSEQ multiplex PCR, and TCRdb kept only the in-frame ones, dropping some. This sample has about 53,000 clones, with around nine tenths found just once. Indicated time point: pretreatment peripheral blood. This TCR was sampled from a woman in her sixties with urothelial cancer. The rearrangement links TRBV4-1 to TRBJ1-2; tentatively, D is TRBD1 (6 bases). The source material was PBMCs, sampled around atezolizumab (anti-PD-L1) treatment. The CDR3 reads CASSRTVNYGYTF. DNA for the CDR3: TGCGCCAGCAGCCGGACAGTCAACTATGGCTACACCTTC.